This TCR beta chain appears in the sequencing data of a study of cytomegalovirus exposure and HLA in healthy donors. Whole-study context: The Caucasian-associated ancestry cluster contained 81% of the approximately 400 genotyped donors. Study-wide findings and caveats: In an earlier analysis, about 87% or about 30%: the productive usage of most TCR beta V segments. Rare TCR sequences dominated, though some public TCRs recurred in many donors.

This clone has only a few counts. Its antigen remains unidentified. With 60 Vbeta and 13 Jbeta primers, the PCR was carried out. Assay used: immunoSEQ multiplex PCR; TCRdb lists only in-frame clones, some missing. The profile covers about 130,000 clones, with about 78% appearing a single time and approximately 1.2% taken by the ten largest. This CDR3 comprises 11 residues. V trimming: 3 bases; J trimming: 10 bases; junction bases outside the gene matches: 3. Germline loops: CDR1 SGHRS, CDR2 YFSETQ. This receptor was taken from a man aged 50-59 years in good health and CMV-seronegative. The genes are TRBV5-1 and TRBJ2-7, with 8 bases matching TRBD1. The source material was PBMCs. The CDR3 reads CASSSGQEQYF. For the CDR3, the DNA is TGCGCCAGCAGCTCGGGACAGGAACAGTACTTC.